This T cell receptor beta chain was captured in a study of HIV-infected patients and healthy controls. Broader study findings: Healthy controls shared more CDR3 sequences between individuals than HIV-infected patients did. Significantly higher mean Gini indices appeared in HIV-infected repertoires, possibly reflecting oligoclonality. In healthy controls, MAIT alpha CDR3s were common; in HIV+ repertoires, severely depleted.

cDNA was made from 500 ng RNA using alpha and beta constant primers. Alpha and beta chain libraries were made separately by chain-specific third strand synthesis with multiplexing indices. Each cDNA molecule was barcoded, and a single primer pair amplified each chain. MiXCR, run by TCRdb on the 5' RACE reads, gives a single entry per CDR3 protein. The sample includes about 12,000 distinct CDR3 sequences, under 6.5% of them seen just once. This clonotype has a count of ten or more. What it binds is unknown. CDR3 length equals 19 residues. V was clipped by 6 bases and J by 1 base, with 25 bases between them. Germline loops: CDR1 LNHDA, CDR2 SQIVND (reference sequence). All unsorted peripheral T cells were captured because whole blood was used without fractionation.

The chain links TRBV19 to TRBJ2-4, with D tentatively TRBD2 (5 bases). The receptor's source is an adult in good health. The sequenced sample was blood. CDR3 sequence reads: CASSPPDFQVGIAKNIQYF. Written as DNA, the CDR3 is TGTGCCAGTAGCCCGCCCGACTTTCAGGTCGGGATTGCCAAAAACATTCAGTACTTC.